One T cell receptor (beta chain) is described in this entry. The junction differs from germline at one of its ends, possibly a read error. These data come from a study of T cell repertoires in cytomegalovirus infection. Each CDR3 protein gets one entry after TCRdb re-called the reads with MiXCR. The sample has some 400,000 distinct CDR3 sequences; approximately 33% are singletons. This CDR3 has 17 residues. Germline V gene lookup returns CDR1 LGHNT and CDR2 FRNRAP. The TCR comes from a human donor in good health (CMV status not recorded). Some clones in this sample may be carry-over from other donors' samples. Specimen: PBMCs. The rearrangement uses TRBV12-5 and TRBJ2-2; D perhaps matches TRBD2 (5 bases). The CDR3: CASGFVHGSVNIGELFF. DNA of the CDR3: TGTGCTAGTGGTTTTGTACATGGGAGCGTAAACATCGGGGAGCTGTTTTTT.